This TCR beta chain was identified during a study of shared clonotypes between healthy human individuals. Study-level results: Naive subsets tended to show greater estimated richness than memory subsets.

It was at deep level that the assay was run. Repertoires were generated with immunoSEQ multiplex PCR, while TCRdb's copy carries only in-frame clones and drops some. The table records hundreds of thousands of clones, approximately 96% of them present only once. Naive CD8 populations comprised CD45RO-negative cells positively selected for CCR7, excluding terminally differentiated effector memory CD45RA+ cells. Adult Caucasians living in Nashville, Tennessee made up all of the donors. Germline CDR1 is SGHVS and CDR2 is FQNEAQ. This CDR3 spans 14 amino acids. Trimming at V came to 5 bases and at J to 1 base, leaving 3 bases not matched to a gene. Comments on this clone: The antigen is not known.

The chain is built from TRBV7-8 and TRBJ1-1; 8 bases fit TRBD1. The sample taken for sequencing was naive CD8+ T cells sorted from blood. This clonotype was sampled from a woman under 40 in good health. The CDR3 DNA is TGTGCCAGCAGCGTAGGACAGGGGAACACTGAAGCTTTCTTT. Protein product: CASSVGQGNTEAFF.